This TCR beta chain was sequenced during a study of cytomegalovirus exposure and HLA in healthy donors (dated by TCRdb to 2016 to 2017). With regard to the full study: According to a later analysis, one platform produced both the roughly 120 validation repertoires and the 730 or so repertoires of the first cohort. The study aimed to test whether signatures of past pathogen exposure could be identified by cataloging public T cell receptors. High-throughput TCR immunosequencing, statistical association of individual TCRs with disease status, and machine learning were combined to predict cytomegalovirus infection status. A separate validation cohort of roughly 110 different subjects was used in addition to the roughly 670-subject first cohort. The paper as a whole reports these results and caveats: A total of roughly 160 TCR beta chains were listed by the study as associated with cytomegalovirus. It was suggested by the authors that the approach could potentially be generalized to other disease states and immunological phenotypes. Across donors, most TCR sequences were observed very rarely, whereas some public TCRs were present in many individuals. In both the original and validation cohorts, the classifier was reported to diagnose cytomegalovirus status with high specificity and sensitivity. In vitro tests confirmed that a few of the cytomegalovirus-associated TCR beta chains recognize cytomegalovirus antigens. Subsequent analysis determined that TCRs grouped into clusters in the first cohort also showed a tendency toward co-occurrence across the 120 or so validation repertoires, and 90% to 95% of cluster scores exceeded 0. The validation cohort had no HLA typing available for a later analysis, so co-occurrence within that cohort was assessed over all 130 or so repertoires.

Separate from the roughly 700-subject first cohort, the validation cohort of some 130 subjects was the group to which the donors belonged. Details on this clone: This clone's antigen is unknown. No qualities accompany the bases; no much larger clone lies one base away.

The method was the immunoSEQ multiplex PCR assay. The original methods were these. A statistical classification framework was developed to diagnose cytomegalovirus status using the catalog of TCR beta chain sequences. TCRdb provides this immuneACCESS table in a form limited to in-frame rearrangements. Some clones are lacking; in checked studies, under half of them reflect an unresolved V gene, and why the rest are absent is not known. V and J calls and clone size are as listed in that table; D and trimming were resolved from the DNA. This sample gives some 56,000 clones in total; roughly 93% of them show up just once. The top ten clones comprise 1.5% to 2% of the sample. V is pared back by 1 base and J by 3 bases, with 7 bases lying between the germline termini. From its cysteine to its phenylalanine, the CDR3 spans 13 amino acids. Only the CDR3 part of the read is kept: 39 bases, read in frame from the first base. CDR1 and CDR2 are drawn from the germline V gene: SGHVS, FQNEAQ.

The sequence derives from a woman between 18 and 29 years old in good health and CMV-seropositive. The chain is assembled from TRBV7-8 and TRBJ2-7, with no confident D gene call. The sample comprised PBMCs. The bases are TGTGCCAGCAGCTTAGAGCCAGGCTACGAGCAGTACTTC. It translates to CASSLEPGYEQYF.